The 23 T cell receptor beta chains below all came from one sample that was sequenced in a study of T cell responses to AZD1222 COVID-19 vaccine. TCRdb's table, derived via immunoSEQ multiplex PCR, lists solely in-frame clones and lacks some. The repertoire holds around 79,000 clones, approximately 88% seen once, with about a fifth in the top ten. The material was peripheral blood, obtained on day 0 of AZD1222 vaccination. These receptors all come from an adult in good health.

J is TRBJ2-7 and V is TRBV5-8; a possible D gene is TRBD1 (6 bases). The CDR3 contains 14 residues. CDR1 and CDR2 (germline): SGHTS, YDEGEE. Trimming pared 0 bases from V and 2 bases from J, leaving 9 bases between. CDR3 in DNA: TGTGCCAGCAGCTTGGTGTACAGGGCCTACGAGCAGTACTTC. Translation gives CASSLVYRAYEQYF.

V gene TRBV27 combines with J gene TRBJ2-3; perhaps TRBD2 as D (6 bases). Trimming left V 8 bases short and J 2 bases short, with 11 bases between. Germline lookup yields CDR1 MNHEY and CDR2 SMNVEV (reference sequence). The CDR3 contains 13 residues. CDR3 DNA sequence: TGTGCCAGCCATGGGGGGAACACAGATACGCAGTATTTT. Its translation is CASHGGNTDTQYF.

The chain has TRBV7-6 and TRBJ2-7, with 8 bases identical to TRBD1. V was pared by 5 bases and J by 1 base, with 13 bases of the junction left unmatched. The germline CDR1 and CDR2 sequences are SGHVS and FNYEAQ. The CDR3 extends over 17 amino acids. The CDR3 sequence is CASSPGPGGSLSYEQYF. In DNA form, the CDR3 reads TGTGCCAGCAGCCCCGGTCCAGGGGGCAGTTTGTCCTACGAGCAGTACTTC.

This clone showed up just a few times. The rearrangement links TRBV29-1 to TRBJ1-5, with D perhaps TRBD1 (6 bases). The CDR3 is 17 amino acids. V lost 4 bases to trimming and J lost 6 bases, with 25 bases between them. The germline CDR1 and CDR2 sequences are SQVTM and ANQGSEA. CDR3 DNA: TGCAGCGTTGGTGGCGGGGGGCAGGGGTCAGACTCTCAGCCCCAGCATTTT. This sequence encodes CSVGGGGQGSDSQPQHF.

J is TRBJ1-1 and V is TRBV18, with unresolved D. The V end lost 5 bases, the J end lost 3 bases, and 16 bases lay between the germline ends. Germline values: CDR1 KGHSH, CDR2 LQKENI. This CDR3 has 15 residues. CDR3 DNA: TGTGCCAGCTCATCCTACACGAGCATGGACACTGAAGCTTTCTTT. It codes for CASSSYTSMDTEAFF. Full variable domain (outside the CDR3, taken from reference TRBV18 and TRBJ1-1): NAGVMQNPRHLVRRRGQEARLRCSPMKGHSHVYWYRQLPEEGLKFMVYLQKENIIDESGMPKERFSAEFPKEGPSILRIQQVVRGDSAAYFCASSSYTSMDTEAFFGQGTRLTVV.

V is TRBV7-2 and J is TRBJ2-2; possible D gene TRBD1, 5 bases. V gave up 8 bases and J gave up 4 bases, with 14 bases separating them. The CDR3 covers 14 residues. The germline V gene encodes CDR1 SGHTA and CDR2 FQGNSA. This chain's CDR3 is CASLMSTVTGELFF. The CDR3 DNA follows: TGTGCCAGCTTAATGTCGACAGTCACCGGGGAGCTGTTTTTT.

The chain uses TRBV27 and TRBJ1-5; TRBD1 matches 7 bases. CDR3 length: 15 amino acids. Trimming cost V 5 bases and J 1 base; bases outside gene matches: 5. Germline V gene sequence: CDR1 MNHEY, CDR2 SMNVEV (reference sequence). CDR3 nucleotides: TGTGCCAGCAGTACAAGGGACAGCAGCAATCAGCCCCAGCATTTT. Translating it yields CASSTRDSSNQPQHF.

In its sample, this clone was seen a few times. The gene calls are TRBV5-4 and TRBJ2-5; the match to TRBD2 covers 7 bases. V lost 3 bases to trimming and J lost 0 bases; unmatched junction nucleotides: 8. Germline CDR1 and CDR2: SGHNT and YYREEE (reference sequence). The CDR3 is 16 amino acids. DNA of the CDR3: TGTGCCAGCAGCTCTCAGCTGGGGGGGTACCAAGAGACCCAGTACTTC. Residues: CASSSQLGGYQETQYF.

V is TRBV7-2 and J is TRBJ2-5; D is possibly TRBD1 or TRBD2 (5 bases each). The V gene's germline CDR1 is SGHTA and CDR2 FQGNSA. Deletions cut 5 bases from V and 5 bases from J, with 21 bases between. The CDR3 extends over 16 amino acids. CDR3 sequence: CASSPRSGDRSETQYF. The CDR3 nucleotides are TGTGCCAGCAGCCCTCGATCTGGGGACCGCTCGGAGACCCAGTACTTC.

The chain is built from TRBV19 and TRBJ2-6; the D gene is possibly TRBD2 (5 bases). Germline CDR1 LNHDA, CDR2 SQIVND (reference sequence). V was clipped by 5 bases and J by 1 base, with 21 bases between them. This CDR3 contains 19 residues. The CDR3 reads CASSPSGVLDYSGANVLTF. The DNA of the CDR3 is TGTGCCAGTAGTCCCTCCGGGGTCTTGGATTATTCTGGGGCCAACGTCCTGACTTTC.

The gene calls are TRBV30 and TRBJ2-2; D gene uncertain. With 0 bases removed from V and 6 bases from J, the gap between germline ends came to 14 bases. Per the germline V gene, CDR1 is GTSNPN and CDR2 is SVGIG (reference sequence). This CDR3 region has 15 residues. The DNA of the CDR3 is TGTGCCTGGAGTGTACTCGCGCCGGTAGCCGGGGAGCTGTTTTTT. Translating gives CAWSVLAPVAGELFF.

The chain couples TRBV19 to TRBJ2-7, with D perhaps matching TRBD2 (5 bases). The CDR3 is made up of 13 amino acids. Trimming stripped 5 bases from V and 6 bases from J, with 14 bases between. Per germline, CDR1 LNHDA and CDR2 SQIVND (reference sequence). As DNA, the CDR3 is TGTGCCAGTAGTCTCCTAGAGGGAGTCGAGCAGTACTTC. Its translation is CASSLLEGVEQYF.

The genes are TRBV7-9 and TRBJ2-2; possible D gene TRBD2, 5 bases. Trimming shortened V by 3 bases and J by 3 bases, and 8 bases separated the two germline ends. This CDR3 region has 14 residues. In germline, CDR1 is SEHNR, CDR2 FQNEAQ (reference sequence). CDR3 amino acids: CASSLEVDTGELFF. CDR3 nucleotide sequence: TGTGCCAGCAGCTTGGAGGTGGACACCGGGGAGCTGTTTTTT. Variable domain in full (rest from reference TRBV7-9 and TRBJ2-2): DTGVSQNPRHKITKRGQNVTFRCDPISEHNRLYWYRQTLGQGPEFLTYFQNEAQLEKSRLLSDRFSAERPKGSFSTLEIQRTEQGDSAMYLCASSLEVDTGELFFGEGSRLTVL.

The gene calls are TRBV19 and TRBJ2-2, with 10 nucleotides matching TRBD2. V dropped 5 bases and J dropped 4; count of bases not matched to a gene: 4. This CDR3 is 15 amino acids long. Germline V lookup: CDR1 LNHDA, CDR2 SQIVND (reference sequence). CDR3 region: CASSRLAGVTGELFF. The CDR3 DNA reads TGTGCCAGTAGTCGACTAGCGGGCGTCACCGGGGAGCTGTTTTTT.

The V gene is TRBV19, the J gene TRBJ2-7; D call uncertain. The V gene lost 3 bases and the J gene lost 4 bases, with 10 bases spanning the gap. Germline V gene sequence: CDR1 LNHDA, CDR2 SQIVND (reference sequence). This CDR3 has 13 residues. The CDR3 DNA sequence: TGTGCCAGTAGTATGCCCGATGGATACGAGCAGTACTTC. It specifies CASSMPDGYEQYF.

V is TRBV6-5 and J is TRBJ2-5, with 7 bases fitting TRBD1. This CDR3 is 12 amino acids long. From germline, CDR1 is MNHEY and CDR2 SVGAGI. After removal of 5 bases from V and 5 bases from J, the junction contained 2 bases not matched to a gene. CDR3 in DNA: TGTGCCAGCAGTCGCAGGGGGGAGACCCAGTACTTC. It encodes CASSRRGETQYF.

V is TRBV7-6 and J is TRBJ1-2; no clear D. The CDR3 consists of 12 residues. The V gene lost 5 bases and the J gene lost 4 bases, with 8 bases spanning the gap. The germline V gene has CDR1 SGHVS and CDR2 FNYEAQ. The CDR3 coding sequence is TGTGCCAGCAGCCAGGACGGCTATGGCTACACCTTC. It encodes CASSQDGYGYTF.

This sequence joins TRBV6-2 or TRBV6-3 and TRBJ1-1; TRBD1 agrees at 7 bases. J was trimmed by 0 bases and V by 2 bases; bases with no gene match: 12. The V gene's germline CDR1 is MNHEY and CDR2 SVGEGT. This CDR3 is 18 amino acids long. CDR3 in amino acids: CASSYPGRGRIMNTEAFF. DNA for the CDR3: TGTGCCAGCAGTTACCCGGGGAGGGGGCGAATCATGAACACTGAAGCTTTCTTT.

This clone has more than one count but fewer than ten. This sequence joins TRBV4-2 and TRBJ2-7, with D tentatively TRBD1 or TRBD2 (5 bases each). The germline CDR1 and CDR2 sequences are LGHNA and YNFKEQ. The CDR3 is 18 residues long. The V end lost 6 bases, the J end lost 3 bases, and 27 bases lay between the germline ends. The CDR3 DNA follows: TGTGCCAGCAGGCGTCCCACGACCGGGACCCACTCGGTCTACGAGCAGTACTTC. This encodes CASRRPTTGTHSVYEQYF.

The chain employs TRBV5-6 and TRBJ1-2, with no clear D. Deletions cut 4 bases from V and 6 bases from J, with 10 bases between. In germline, CDR1 is SGHDT, CDR2 YYEEEE. CDR3 length: 12 residues. The CDR3 nucleotides are TGTGCCAGCAGCCCCAATGAGAATGGCTACACCTTC. Its protein product is CASSPNENGYTF.

The genes are TRBV29-1 and TRBJ1-4, with D uncertain. Trimming stripped 7 bases from V and 8 bases from J, with 20 bases between. The CDR3 spans 14 residues. The germline CDR1 and CDR2 sequences are SQVTM and ANQGSEA. The CDR3: CSANTQLTGEKLFF. Written as DNA, the CDR3 is TGCAGCGCTAATACACAACTTACGGGGGAAAAACTGTTTTTT.

The chain links TRBV18 to TRBJ2-7, with D unclear. Germline values: CDR1 KGHSH, CDR2 LQKENI. CDR3 length equals 14 residues. The ends were cut back, 3 bases at V and 1 base at J, with 10 bases in the middle. The CDR3 reads CASSPLTGSYEQYF. Written as DNA, the CDR3 is TGTGCCAGCTCACCTTTGACCGGATCCTACGAGCAGTACTTC.

The chain joins TRBV27 to TRBJ1-5; D gene unclear. Germline values: CDR1 MNHEY, CDR2 SMNVEV (reference sequence). This CDR3 region has 17 residues. Trimming pared 3 bases from V and 0 bases from J, leaving 15 bases between. The CDR3 DNA reads TGTGCCAGCAGTTTTTTTCCTCCAGAATATAGCAATCAGCCCCAGCATTTT. Translating gives CASSFFPPEYSNQPQHF.